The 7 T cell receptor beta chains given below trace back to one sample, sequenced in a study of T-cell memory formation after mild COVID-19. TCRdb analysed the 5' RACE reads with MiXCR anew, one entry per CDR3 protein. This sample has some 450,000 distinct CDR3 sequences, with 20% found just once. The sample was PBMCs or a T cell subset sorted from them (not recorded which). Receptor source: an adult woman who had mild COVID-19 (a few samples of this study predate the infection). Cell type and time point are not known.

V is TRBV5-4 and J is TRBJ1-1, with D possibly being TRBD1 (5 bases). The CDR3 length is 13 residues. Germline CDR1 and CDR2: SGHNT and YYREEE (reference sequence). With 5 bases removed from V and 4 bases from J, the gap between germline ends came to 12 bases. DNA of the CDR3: TGTGCCAGCAGATTACAGGTCGGCACTGAAGCTTTCTTT. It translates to CASRLQVGTEAFF.

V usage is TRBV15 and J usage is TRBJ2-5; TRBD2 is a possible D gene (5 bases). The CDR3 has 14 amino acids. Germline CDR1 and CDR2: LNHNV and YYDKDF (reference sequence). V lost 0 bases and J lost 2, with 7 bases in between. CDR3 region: CATSRDPGQETQYF. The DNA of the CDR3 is TGTGCCACCAGCAGAGATCCGGGGCAAGAGACCCAGTACTTC.

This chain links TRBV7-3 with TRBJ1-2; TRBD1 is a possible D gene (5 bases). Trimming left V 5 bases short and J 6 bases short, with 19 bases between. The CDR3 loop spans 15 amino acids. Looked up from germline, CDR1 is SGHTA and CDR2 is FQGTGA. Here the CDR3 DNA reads TGTGCCAGCAGCAGTTACAGGTCAGCTGTTGATGGCTACACCTTC. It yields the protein CASSSYRSAVDGYTF.

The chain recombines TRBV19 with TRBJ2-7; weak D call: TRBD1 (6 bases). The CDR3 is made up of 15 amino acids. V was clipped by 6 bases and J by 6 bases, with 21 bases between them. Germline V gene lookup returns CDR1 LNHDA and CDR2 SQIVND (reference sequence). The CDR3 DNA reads TGTGCCAGTAGCCTGGGAACAGGGAGATCCCTCGAGCAGTACTTC. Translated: CASSLGTGRSLEQYF.

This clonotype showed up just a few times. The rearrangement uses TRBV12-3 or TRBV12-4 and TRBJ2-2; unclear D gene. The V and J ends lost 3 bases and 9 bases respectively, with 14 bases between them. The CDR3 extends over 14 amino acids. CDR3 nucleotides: TGTGCCAGCAGTTTCCCAGCCTCTGGCCGGGAGCTGTTTTTT. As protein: CASSFPASGRELFF.

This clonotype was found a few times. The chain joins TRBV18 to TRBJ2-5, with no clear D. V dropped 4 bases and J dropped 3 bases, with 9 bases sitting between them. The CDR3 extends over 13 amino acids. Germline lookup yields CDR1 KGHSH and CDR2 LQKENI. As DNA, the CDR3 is TGTGCCAGCTCACGAGATCGGAAAGAGACCCAGTACTTC. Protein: CASSRDRKETQYF.

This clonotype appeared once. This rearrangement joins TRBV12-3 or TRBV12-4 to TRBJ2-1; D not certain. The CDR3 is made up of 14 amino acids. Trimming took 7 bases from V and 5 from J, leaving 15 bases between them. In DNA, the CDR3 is TGTGCCAGCACAAAAGAAGGAAACCACAATGAGCAGTTCTTC. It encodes CASTKEGNHNEQFF.